This entry describes one TCR beta chain. This entry comes from a study of blood T cell repertoires in COVID-19. About the study: PBMCs, B-cell-depleted T cells, or T cells were the source of the cDNA or gDNA that made up the material.

Measured with immunoSEQ multiplex PCR; TCRdb has only the in-frame clones, and not every one. Altogether tens of thousands of clones are present, just under 85% being singletons, with the ten largest covering over 25%. Between the trimmed V and J ends, which lost 7 bases and 3 bases, there was a span of 12 bases. CDR1 SGHNT and CDR2 YENEEA come from the germline V gene. CDR3 size: 14 residues. Sequenced sample: peripheral blood. The clonotype comes from a man aged 65 to 85 with acute or convalescent COVID-19. V and J are TRBV11-3 and TRBJ2-2, with D possibly TRBD2 on 5 matching bases. CDR3 loop: CASKSGDHTGELFF. CDR3 coding DNA: TGTGCCAGCAAAAGCGGCGACCACACCGGGGAGCTGTTTTTT.